The 15 T cell receptor beta chains below come from one sample, sequenced in a study of naive and memory T cell subsets. Blood and skin TCR RNA was reverse transcribed with alpha and beta constant primers. A single record per CDR3 protein comes from TCRdb applying MiXCR to the 5' RACE reads. The sample contains about 25,000 distinct CDR3 sequences, roughly a quarter of which appear only once. Whole blood, roughly 2.5 ml, came from adult healthy volunteers. The receptors derive from a female donor in good health.

This clonotype was recorded many times. J is TRBJ2-1 and V is TRBV20-1; 9 bases align to TRBD2. Germline V gene data show CDR1 as DFQATT and CDR2 as SNEGSKA (reference sequence). The CDR3 is 14 residues long. Trimming cost V 1 base and J 4 bases; bases outside gene matches: 2. CDR3 region: CSARGLAGYNEQFF. DNA for the CDR3: TGCAGTGCTAGAGGGCTAGCGGGATACAATGAGCAGTTCTTC.

This clonotype was seen many times. This sequence joins TRBV29-1 and TRBJ1-1; maybe TRBD1 (5 bases). Germline V gene sequence: CDR1 SQVTM, CDR2 ANQGSEA. CDR3 length equals 12 residues. The ends were cut back, 4 bases at V and 4 bases at J, with 10 bases in the middle. CDR3 region: CSVGWGGTEAFF. In nucleotides, the CDR3 is TGCAGCGTTGGGTGGGGGGGCACTGAAGCTTTCTTT.

This clonotype was counted ten times or more. This chain links TRBV6-6 with TRBJ2-7, with D possibly TRBD2 on 6 matching bases. The CDR3 sequence is 14 residues long. Germline CDR1 is MNHNY and CDR2 is SVGAGI (reference sequence). Trimming stripped 5 bases from V and 5 bases from J, with 16 bases between. DNA of the CDR3: TGTGCCAGCAGTCCTAGCGTCGAAACCCACGAGCAGTACTTC. This codes for CASSPSVETHEQYF.

The J gene is TRBJ1-4, the V gene TRBV29-1; TRBD1 is a possible D gene (5 bases). Trimming pared 5 bases from V and 8 bases from J, leaving 12 bases between. In germline, CDR1 is SQVTM, CDR2 ANQGSEA. The CDR3 extends over 12 amino acids. The CDR3 loop is CSVNAGGEKLFF. The CDR3 nucleotides are TGCAGCGTTAACGCTGGGGGGGAAAAACTGTTTTTT.

There are many counts of this clonotype. The chain recombines TRBV15 with TRBJ2-1; D gene ambiguous. This CDR3 region has 14 residues. Germline V gene sequence: CDR1 LNHNV, CDR2 YYDKDF (reference sequence). V shed 0 bases and J shed 5 bases, with 8 bases lying between them. The CDR3 protein is CATSRDRGNNEQFF. The DNA of the CDR3 is TGTGCCACCAGCAGAGATCGCGGTAACAATGAGCAGTTCTTC.

This clonotype was observed many times. J is TRBJ2-4 and V is TRBV20-1; D is possibly TRBD2 (6 bases). Trimming shortened V by 5 bases and J by 2 bases, and 16 bases separated the two germline ends. CDR3 size: 15 residues. Germline CDR1 reads DFQATT; CDR2 reads SNEGSKA (reference sequence). The CDR3 loop reads CSAGAVGGPKNIQYF. CDR3 DNA: TGCAGTGCTGGAGCGGTCGGGGGTCCCAAAAACATTCAGTACTTC.

By its share, this clonotype is medium-sized. V is TRBV6-1 and J is TRBJ2-7; maybe TRBD2 (5 bases). Trimming cost V 4 bases and J 4 bases, with 17 bases left between them. Germline CDR1 is MNHNS and CDR2 is SASEGT. The CDR3 is made up of 15 amino acids. The CDR3 DNA reads TGTGCCAGCAGTGGCACCGGGGTGCCCCCGTACGAGCAGTACTTC. Protein: CASSGTGVPPYEQYF.

This chain links TRBV29-1 with TRBJ1-1; no firm D call. V was shortened by 3 bases and J by 0 bases, with 5 bases between the two germline ends. Germline CDR1 is SQVTM and CDR2 is ANQGSEA. The CDR3 loop spans 12 amino acids. The CDR3 sequence is CSVDTLNTEAFF. CDR3 nucleotides: TGCAGCGTTGATACCTTGAACACTGAAGCTTTCTTT.

Ten or more counts support this clonotype. V gene TRBV6-2 or TRBV6-3 combines with J gene TRBJ1-5; the D is unclear. Germline V gene sequence: CDR1 MNHEY, CDR2 SVGEGT. The CDR3 covers 16 residues. The V and J ends lost 0 bases and 0 bases respectively, with 9 bases between them. The CDR3 is CASSYSPHYSNQPQHF. CDR3 DNA: TGTGCCAGCAGTTACTCACCACACTATAGCAATCAGCCCCAGCATTTT.

V usage is TRBV6-6 and J usage is TRBJ2-3; D could derive from TRBD1 or TRBD2 (5 bases each). The ends were cut back, 4 bases at V and 4 bases at J, with 15 bases in the middle. This CDR3 is built from 15 residues. The V gene's germline CDR1 is MNHNY and CDR2 SVGAGI (reference sequence). CDR3 region: CASSLEGEGADTQYF. The CDR3 DNA reads as TGTGCCAGCAGTTTAGAGGGAGAAGGGGCAGATACGCAGTATTTT.

This clonotype was seen a few times. The chain combines TRBV6-5 with TRBJ2-1; a possible D gene is TRBD2 (6 bases). From germline, CDR1 is MNHEY and CDR2 SVGAGI. V was clipped by 5 bases and J by 12 bases, with 23 bases between them. There are 15 residues in the CDR3. CDR3 residues: CASSPLRGIPPRQFF. DNA of the CDR3: TGTGCCAGCAGTCCCCTTCGCGGGATTCCCCCACGGCAGTTCTTC.

This chain connects TRBV12-3 or TRBV12-4 to TRBJ1-1; D might be TRBD1 (5 bases). The V and J ends lost 2 bases and 4 bases respectively, with 8 bases between them. This CDR3 spans 13 amino acids. CDR3 DNA: TGTGCCAGCAGTTTATCAGGGTTCACTGAAGCTTTCTTT. It codes for CASSLSGFTEAFF.

Sample share makes this clonotype medium-sized. The rearrangement links TRBV7-2 to TRBJ1-6; D unclear. CDR1 and CDR2 from the germline V gene are SGHTA and FQGNSA. The CDR3 is made up of 12 amino acids. The V gene lost 4 bases and the J gene lost 6 bases, with 4 bases spanning the gap. The CDR3, as DNA: TGTGCCAGCAGCTCCCTTAATTCACCCCTCCACTTT. Translated, it gives CASSSLNSPLHF.

This clonotype counts as medium-sized. V usage is TRBV11-3 and J usage is TRBJ2-7; D assignment may be TRBD1 or TRBD2 (5 bases each). The germline CDR1 and CDR2 sequences are SGHNT and YENEEA. The CDR3 totals 16 residues. V lost 0 bases, J lost 7 bases, and 19 bases lay in between. The CDR3 DNA follows: TGTGCCAGCAGCTTAGATGGCCGGGGCGGCCATGAGGAGCAGTACTTC. The encoded protein is CASSLDGRGGHEEQYF. The whole variable domain, filled in from reference TRBV11-3 and TRBJ2-7, reads EAGVVQSPRYKIIEKKQPVAFWCNPISGHNTLYWYLQNLGQGPELLIRYENEEAVDDSQLPKDRFSAERLKGVDSTLKIQPAELGDSAVYLCASSLDGRGGHEEQYFGPGTRLTVT.

J is TRBJ1-4 and V is TRBV10-3, with D uncertain. CDR1 is ENHRY, CDR2 SYGVKD, per germline. The CDR3 contains 13 residues. V was shortened by 3 bases and J by 7 bases, with 9 bases between the two germline ends. The CDR3 is CAISEGRGEKLFF. In DNA form, the CDR3 reads TGTGCCATCAGTGAAGGCCGAGGTGAAAAACTGTTTTTT.